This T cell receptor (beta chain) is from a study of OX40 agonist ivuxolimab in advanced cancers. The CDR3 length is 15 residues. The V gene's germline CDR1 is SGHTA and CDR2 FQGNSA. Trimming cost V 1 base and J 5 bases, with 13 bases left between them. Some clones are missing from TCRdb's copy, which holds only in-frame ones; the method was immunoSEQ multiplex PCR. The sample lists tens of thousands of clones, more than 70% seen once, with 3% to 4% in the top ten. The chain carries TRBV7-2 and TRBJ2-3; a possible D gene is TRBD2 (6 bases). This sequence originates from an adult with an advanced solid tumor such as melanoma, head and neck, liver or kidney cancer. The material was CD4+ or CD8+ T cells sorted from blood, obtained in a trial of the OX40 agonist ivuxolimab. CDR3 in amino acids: CASSLVGLRGDTQYF. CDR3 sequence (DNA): TGTGCCAGCAGCTTAGTGGGACTCCGGGGAGATACGCAGTATTTT.